Below are 10 T cell receptor beta chains sequenced from a single sample in a study of blood T cell repertoires in COVID-19. The protocol was immunoSEQ multiplex PCR, while the TCRdb copy is restricted to in-frame clones and leaves out a portion. The table shows about 170,000 clones, with 84% occurring only once. Sequencing was carried out using peripheral blood. The receptors stem from a woman in her 70s with COVID-19, enrolled during active disease.

This clone was detected a few times. The chain couples TRBV5-1 to TRBJ2-6; D gene uncertain. Germline assignment: CDR1 SGHRS and CDR2 YFSETQ. V lost 7 bases and J 0 bases, leaving 14 bases between the germline ends. This CDR3 has 16 residues. CDR3 sequence reads: CASAKNPGSGANVLTF. DNA for the CDR3: TGCGCCAGCGCAAAAAACCCGGGCTCTGGGGCCAACGTCCTGACTTTC. Full variable domain (rest looked up from reference TRBV5-1 and TRBJ2-6): KAGVTQTPRYLIKTRGQQVTLSCSPISGHRSVSWYQQTPGQGLQFLFEYFSETQRNKGNFPGRFSGRQFSNSRSEMNVSTLELGDSALYLCASAKNPGSGANVLTFGAGSRLTVL.

The chain uses TRBV7-2 and TRBJ2-7; a weak D match, TRBD2 (6 bases). Germline CDR1 reads SGHTA; CDR2 reads FQGNSA. Trimming pared 1 base from V and 2 bases from J, leaving 15 bases between. The CDR3 is 16 amino acids. The CDR3 coding sequence is TGTGCCAGCAGCTTAGGAGTTGTGGGAGGTCCCTACGAGCAGTACTTC. Translated: CASSLGVVGGPYEQYF.

V usage is TRBV18 and J usage is TRBJ1-2, with D possibly being TRBD1 (5 bases). Germline V CDR1 and CDR2: KGHSH, LQKENI. The ends were cut back, 4 bases at V and 2 bases at J, with 8 bases in the middle. This CDR3 contains 13 residues. CDR3 sequence reads: CASSLDKNYGYTF. The DNA for the CDR3 is TGTGCCAGCTCACTGGACAAAAACTATGGCTACACCTTC.

The chain is built from TRBV7-2 and TRBJ1-3; D remains ambiguous. This CDR3 is 14 amino acids long. V was trimmed by 4 bases and J by 4 bases, leaving 11 bases between them. In germline, CDR1 is SGHTA, CDR2 FQGNSA. The CDR3: CASSSGGSGNTIYF. The DNA for the CDR3 is TGTGCCAGCAGCTCCGGAGGTTCAGGAAACACCATATATTTT.

This rearrangement joins TRBV4-1 to TRBJ1-1; no clear D gene. The ends were cut back, 0 bases at V and 8 bases at J, with 10 bases in the middle. The CDR3 spans 13 residues. Germline CDR1 MGHRA, CDR2 YSYEKL. DNA of the CDR3: TGCGCCAGCAGCCAAGACTCGAGGGCCGAAGCTTTCTTT. Amino acid sequence: CASSQDSRAEAFF.

The chain combines TRBV11-2 with TRBJ2-4, with TRBD1 identical over 7 bases. Germline values: CDR1 SGHAT, CDR2 FQNNGV. J was trimmed by 6 bases and V by 0 bases; bases with no gene match: 5. This CDR3 is 15 amino acids long. This chain's CDR3 is CASSLEYAGGNIQYF. CDR3 coding DNA: TGTGCCAGCAGCTTAGAGTATGCAGGGGGAAACATTCAGTACTTC.

CDR3 sequence reads: CATRDRGGSSNQPQHF. DNA for the CDR3: TGTGCCACACGCGACAGGGGAGGATCGAGCAATCAGCCCCAGCATTTT. This chain links TRBV19 with TRBJ1-5, with TRBD1 identical over 8 bases. The CDR3 has 16 amino acids. After removal of 10 bases from V and 1 base from J, the junction contained 12 bases not matched to a gene. Germline-derived CDR1 and CDR2 are LNHDA and SQIVND (reference sequence).

The chain recombines TRBV5-1 with TRBJ1-2, with 12 bases matching TRBD1. CDR1 and CDR2 from the germline V gene are SGHRS and YFSETQ. J lost 4 bases, V lost 3 bases, and 4 bases had no gene match. This CDR3 has 15 amino acids. In DNA, the CDR3 is TGCGCCAGCAGCTCGGGGACAGGGGGCGCCTATGGCTACACCTTC. Translated, it gives CASSSGTGGAYGYTF.

This rearrangement joins TRBV5-6 to TRBJ1-1, with D possibly matching TRBD1 (6 bases). With 9 bases removed from V and 0 bases from J, the gap between germline ends came to 21 bases. The CDR3 length is 16 residues. Germline assignment: CDR1 SGHDT and CDR2 YYEEEE. CDR3 sequence: CATTPRDTNLNTEAFF. Here the CDR3 DNA reads TGTGCCACCACGCCTCGGGACACTAACTTGAACACTGAAGCTTTCTTT.

The V and J genes are TRBV9 and TRBJ2-3, with a tentative D call TRBD2 (5 bases). Per the germline V gene, CDR1 is SGDLS and CDR2 is YYNGEE. Trimming pared 5 bases from V and 2 bases from J, leaving 21 bases between. The CDR3 length is 17 residues. The CDR3 DNA sequence: TGTGCCAGCAGTTCCTTAATATCAGGACTTCACACAGATACGCAGTATTTT. Translated: CASSSLISGLHTDTQYF. Using reference TRBV9 and TRBJ2-3 for the parts outside the CDR3, the full variable domain is DSGVTQTPKHLITATGQRVTLRCSPRSGDLSVYWYQQSLDQGLQFLIQYYNGEERAKGNILERFSAQQFPDLHSELNLSSLELGDSALYFCASSSLISGLHTDTQYFGPGTRLTVL.